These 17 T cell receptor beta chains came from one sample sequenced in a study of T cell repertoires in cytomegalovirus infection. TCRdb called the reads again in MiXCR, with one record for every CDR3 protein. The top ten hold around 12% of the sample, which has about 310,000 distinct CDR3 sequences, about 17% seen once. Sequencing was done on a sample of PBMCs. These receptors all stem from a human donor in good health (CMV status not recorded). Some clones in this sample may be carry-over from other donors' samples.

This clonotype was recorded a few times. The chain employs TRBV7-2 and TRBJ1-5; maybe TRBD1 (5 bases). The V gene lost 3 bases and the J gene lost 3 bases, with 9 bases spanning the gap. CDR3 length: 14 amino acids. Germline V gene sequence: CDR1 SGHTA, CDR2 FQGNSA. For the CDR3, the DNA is TGTGCCAGCAGCTTGGACATCTACAATCAGCCCCAGCATTTT. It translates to CASSLDIYNQPQHF. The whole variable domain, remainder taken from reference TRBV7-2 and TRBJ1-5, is GAGVSQSPSNKVTEKGKDVELRCDPISGHTALYWYRQSLGQGLEFLIYFQGNSAPDKSGLPSDRFSAERTGGSVSTLTIQRTQQEDSAVYLCASSLDIYNQPQHFGDGTRLSIL.

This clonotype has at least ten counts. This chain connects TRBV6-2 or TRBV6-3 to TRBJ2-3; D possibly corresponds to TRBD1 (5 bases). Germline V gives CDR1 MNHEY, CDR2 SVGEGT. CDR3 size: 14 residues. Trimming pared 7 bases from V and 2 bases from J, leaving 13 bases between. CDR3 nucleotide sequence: TGTGCCAGCAAACCAACAGGCGCCACAGATACGCAGTATTTT. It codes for CASKPTGATDTQYF.

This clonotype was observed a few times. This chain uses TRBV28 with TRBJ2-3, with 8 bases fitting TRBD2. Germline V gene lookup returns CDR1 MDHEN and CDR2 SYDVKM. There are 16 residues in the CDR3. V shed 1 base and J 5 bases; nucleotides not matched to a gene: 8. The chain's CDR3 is CASSLFGGGRGDTQYF. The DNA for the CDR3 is TGTGCCAGCAGTTTATTCGGGGGGGGCCGCGGAGATACGCAGTATTTT.

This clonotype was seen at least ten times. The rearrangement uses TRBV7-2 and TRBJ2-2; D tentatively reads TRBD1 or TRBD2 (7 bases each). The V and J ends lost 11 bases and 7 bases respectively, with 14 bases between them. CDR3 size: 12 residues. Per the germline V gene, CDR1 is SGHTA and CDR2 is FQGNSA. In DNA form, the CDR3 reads TGTGCCGCCAGGGGGGGTGTCGGGGAGCTGTTTTTT. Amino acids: CAARGGVGELFF.

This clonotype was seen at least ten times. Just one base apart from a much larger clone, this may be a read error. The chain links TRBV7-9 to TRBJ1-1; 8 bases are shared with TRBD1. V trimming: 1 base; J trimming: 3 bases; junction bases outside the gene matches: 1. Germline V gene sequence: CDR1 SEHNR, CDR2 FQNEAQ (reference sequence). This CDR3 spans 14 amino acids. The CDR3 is CASSLGQGYTEAFF. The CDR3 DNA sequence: TGTGCCAGCAGCTTAGGACAGGGGTACACTGAAGCTTTCTTT.

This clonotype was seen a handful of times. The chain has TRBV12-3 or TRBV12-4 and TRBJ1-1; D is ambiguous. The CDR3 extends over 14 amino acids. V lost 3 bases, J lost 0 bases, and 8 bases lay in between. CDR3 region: CASSFGWLNTEAFF. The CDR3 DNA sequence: TGTGCCAGCAGTTTCGGGTGGCTGAACACTGAAGCTTTCTTT.

The CDR3 DNA reads as TGTGCCAGCAGCCCAAGGCGCGACTTCTACACAGATACGCAGTATTTT. Protein sequence: CASSPRRDFYTDTQYF. The gene calls are TRBV9 and TRBJ2-3; no clear D gene. From germline, CDR1 is SGDLS and CDR2 YYNGEE. Trimming stripped 4 bases from V and 2 bases from J, with 17 bases between. The length of the CDR3 is 16 residues.

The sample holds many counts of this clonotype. The DNA for the CDR3 is TGTGCCAGCAGCTCCCAAAGCACAGATACGCAGTATTTT. It specifies CASSSQSTDTQYF. The chain carries TRBV7-8 and TRBJ2-3; no clear D gene. The CDR3 sequence is 13 residues long. The ends were cut back, 4 bases at V and 0 bases at J, with 5 bases in the middle. Looked up from germline, CDR1 is SGHVS and CDR2 is FQNEAQ.

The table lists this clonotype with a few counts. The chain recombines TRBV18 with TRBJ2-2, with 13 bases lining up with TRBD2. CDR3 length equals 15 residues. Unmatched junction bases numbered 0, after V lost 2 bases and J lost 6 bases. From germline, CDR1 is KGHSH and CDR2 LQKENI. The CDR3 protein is CASSPGTSGAGELFF. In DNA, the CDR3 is TGTGCCAGCTCACCAGGGACTAGCGGGGCCGGGGAGCTGTTTTTT.

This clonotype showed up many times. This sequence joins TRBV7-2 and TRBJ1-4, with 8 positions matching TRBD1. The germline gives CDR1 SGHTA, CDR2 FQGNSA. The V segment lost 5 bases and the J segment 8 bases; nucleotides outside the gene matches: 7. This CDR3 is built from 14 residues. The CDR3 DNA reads TGTGCCAGCAGCACTGGACAGGGAAGCGAAAAACTGTTTTTT. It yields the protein CASSTGQGSEKLFF.

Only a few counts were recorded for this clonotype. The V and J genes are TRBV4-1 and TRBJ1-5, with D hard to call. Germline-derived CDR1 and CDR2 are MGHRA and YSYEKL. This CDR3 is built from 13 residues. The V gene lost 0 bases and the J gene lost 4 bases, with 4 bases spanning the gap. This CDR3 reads CASSQERNQPQHF. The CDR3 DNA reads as TGCGCCAGCAGCCAAGAGCGAAATCAGCCCCAGCATTTT.

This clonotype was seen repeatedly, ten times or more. DNA for the CDR3: TGTGCCAGCAGTTTAGTCTGGGACAGGGAGTCCTATAATTCACCCCTCCACTTT. Protein sequence: CASSLVWDRESYNSPLHF. The chain has TRBV12-3 or TRBV12-4 and TRBJ1-6, with TRBD1 identical over 9 bases. CDR3 length: 18 residues. With 1 base clipped from V and 1 base from J, the junction kept 5 bases outside the gene matches.

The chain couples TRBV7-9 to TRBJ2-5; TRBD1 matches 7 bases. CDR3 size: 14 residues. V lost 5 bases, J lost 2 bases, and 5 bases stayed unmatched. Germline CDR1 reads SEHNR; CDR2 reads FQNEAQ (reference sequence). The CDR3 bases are TGTGCCAGCAGCCGGATGGGACAGCAAGAGACCCAGTACTTC. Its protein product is CASSRMGQQETQYF. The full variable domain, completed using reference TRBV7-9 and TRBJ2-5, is DTGVSQNPRHKITKRGQNVTFRCDPISEHNRLYWYRQTLGQGPEFLTYFQNEAQLEKSRLLSDRFSAERPKGSFSTLEIQRTEQGDSAMYLCASSRMGQQETQYFGPGTRLLVL.

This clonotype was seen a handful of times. The CDR3 DNA reads as TGTGCCAGCAGAAATGGGACACAAGAGACCCAGTACTTC. Translation gives CASRNGTQETQYF. The rearrangement links TRBV6-2 or TRBV6-3 to TRBJ2-5, with D possibly TRBD1 on 6 matching bases. Germline loops: CDR1 MNHEY, CDR2 SVGEGT. Trimming left V 6 bases short and J 2 bases short, with 10 bases between. The CDR3 is 13 residues long.

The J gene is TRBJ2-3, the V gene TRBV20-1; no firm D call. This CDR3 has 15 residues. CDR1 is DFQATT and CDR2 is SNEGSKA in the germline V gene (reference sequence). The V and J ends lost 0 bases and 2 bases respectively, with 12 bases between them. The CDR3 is CSARDVGQDTDTQYF. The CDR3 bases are TGCAGTGCTAGAGATGTCGGGCAGGACACAGATACGCAGTATTTT.

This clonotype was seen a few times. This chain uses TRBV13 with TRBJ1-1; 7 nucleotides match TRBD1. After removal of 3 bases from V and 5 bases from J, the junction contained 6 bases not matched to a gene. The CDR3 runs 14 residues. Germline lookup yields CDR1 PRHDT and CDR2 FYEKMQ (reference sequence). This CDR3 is CASSFDRVSTEAFF. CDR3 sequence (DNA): TGTGCCAGCAGCTTTGACAGGGTGTCAACTGAAGCTTTCTTT.

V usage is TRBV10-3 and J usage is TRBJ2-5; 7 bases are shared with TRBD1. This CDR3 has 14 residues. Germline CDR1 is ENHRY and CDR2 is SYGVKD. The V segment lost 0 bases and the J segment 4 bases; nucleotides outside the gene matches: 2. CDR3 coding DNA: TGTGCCATCAGTGAGTCACCAGGGGGAGAGACCCAGTACTTC. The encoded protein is CAISESPGGETQYF.